These 31 T cell receptor beta chains came from one sample sequenced in a study of shared clonotypes between healthy human individuals (dated by TCRdb to between 2020 and 2021). The library was generated by the immunoSEQ multiplex PCR assay. As stored in TCRdb, this immuneACCESS dataset retains in-frame rearrangements with V and J assigned. A fraction of the clones does not appear; measured against another copy, unresolved V genes explain less than half of the discrepancy, and the remainder lacks a known reason. The sample table records around 600,000 clones; around 97% of these occur just once. Of the sample, 0.057% falls within the top ten clones. The sample taken for sequencing was naive CD4+ T cells sorted from blood. This specimen's cell subset or site label, per the study, means: CD45RA+ positively selected. These receptors all come from a woman in her 30s in good health.

The rearrangement links TRBV2 to TRBJ1-2, with TRBD1 as a possible D gene (6 bases). V lost 3 bases and J lost 7, with 21 bases in between. Germline assignment: CDR1 SNHLY and CDR2 FYNNEI. This CDR3 is built from 16 residues. CDR3 residues: CASSDTGGGRISGYTF. CDR3 coding DNA: TGTGCCAGCAGTGACACCGGGGGCGGTCGGATCAGTGGCTACACCTTC.

The V call is TRBV28, the J call TRBJ2-1, with 8 positions matching TRBD2. This CDR3 spans 15 amino acids. Trimming took 5 bases from V and 7 from J; bases not matched to a gene: 10. Germline loops: CDR1 MDHEN, CDR2 SYDVKM. The CDR3 protein is CASSPHRGGRNEQFF. DNA for the CDR3: TGTGCCAGCAGTCCCCACCGCGGGGGGCGGAATGAGCAGTTCTTC.

The V gene is TRBV4-1, the J gene TRBJ2-3, with TRBD2 matching over 10 bases. This CDR3 has 16 residues. V gave up 2 bases and J gave up 2 bases; unmatched junction bases: 4. Germline V lookup: CDR1 MGHRA, CDR2 YSYEKL. CDR3 amino acids: CASSQSLAGFTDTQYF. The CDR3 bases are TGCGCCAGCAGCCAATCACTAGCGGGGTTCACAGATACGCAGTATTTT.

The V and J genes are TRBV29-1 and TRBJ2-7; D might be TRBD1 or TRBD2, each matching 5 bases. V dropped 6 bases and J dropped 4 bases, with 16 bases sitting between them. Germline CDR1 is SQVTM and CDR2 is ANQGSEA. The CDR3 consists of 13 residues. The CDR3 region is CSVAGTDRYEQYF. The CDR3 nucleotides read TGCAGCGTCGCCGGGACGGACCGTTACGAGCAGTACTTC.

V is TRBV7-9 and J is TRBJ2-2; D is unresolved. This CDR3 comprises 16 residues. Germline V CDR1 and CDR2: SEHNR, FQNEAQ (reference sequence). V lost 2 bases, J lost 0 bases, and 10 bases lay in between. In nucleotides, the CDR3 is TGTGCCAGCAGCTTATTATTAGGAACGAACACCGGGGAGCTGTTTTTT. Translated: CASSLLLGTNTGELFF.

The V gene is TRBV2, the J gene TRBJ2-4, with D possibly matching TRBD1 (6 bases). Deletions cut 4 bases from V and 4 bases from J, with 14 bases between. From germline, CDR1 is SNHLY and CDR2 FYNNEI. The CDR3 sequence is 15 residues long. The CDR3 bases are TGTGCCAGCAGTGTGATTGGACAGAAGAAAAACATTCAGTACTTC. The encoded protein is CASSVIGQKKNIQYF.

The chain combines TRBV6-1 with TRBJ2-7, with 8 bases matching TRBD1. Germline CDR1 reads MNHNS; CDR2 reads SASEGT. The CDR3 is 13 residues long. V gave up 0 bases and J gave up 6 bases; unmatched junction bases: 1. The DNA for the CDR3 is TGTGCCAGCAGTGAAGCGACAGGGGTCGAGCAGTACTTC. Residues: CASSEATGVEQYF.

The V call is TRBV5-6, the J call TRBJ2-7, with unresolved D. The CDR3 totals 12 residues. The V end lost 4 bases, the J end lost 1 base, and 6 bases lay between the germline ends. CDR1 is SGHDT and CDR2 is YYEEEE in the germline V gene. CDR3 nucleotide sequence: TGTGCCAGCAGCGTGGATTCCTACGAGCAGTACTTC. It specifies CASSVDSYEQYF.

This clone was counted once. V is TRBV2 and J is TRBJ1-1; 7 nucleotides align to TRBD1. CDR1 is SNHLY and CDR2 is FYNNEI in the germline V gene. The CDR3 sequence is 14 residues long. Germline trimming cut 5 bases from V and 1 base from J; bases unmatched to any gene: 4. The CDR3 bases are TGTGCCAGCAGTTCCACAGGGGCGAACACTGAAGCTTTCTTT. Residues: CASSSTGANTEAFF.

The rearrangement links TRBV5-1 to TRBJ2-5, with 9 bases fitting TRBD1. V was clipped by 4 bases and J by 0 bases; unmatched bases: 4. The CDR3 loop spans 15 amino acids. Germline V lookup: CDR1 SGHRS, CDR2 YFSETQ. The CDR3: CASSTGQGYQETQYF. The CDR3 coding sequence is TGCGCCAGCAGCACGGGACAGGGATACCAAGAGACCCAGTACTTC. The entire variable domain, with the rest obtained from reference TRBV5-1 and TRBJ2-5, is as follows: KAGVTQTPRYLIKTRGQQVTLSCSPISGHRSVSWYQQTPGQGLQFLFEYFSETQRNKGNFPGRFSGRQFSNSRSEMNVSTLELGDSALYLCASSTGQGYQETQYFGPGTRLLVL.

The chain carries TRBV19 and TRBJ1-3; TRBD1 matches 9 bases. The V segment lost 5 bases and the J segment 0 bases; nucleotides outside the gene matches: 8. CDR1 and CDR2 from the germline V gene are LNHDA and SQIVND (reference sequence). The CDR3 covers 17 residues. CDR3 region: CASSLTGGPISGNTIYF. The CDR3 DNA reads as TGTGCCAGTAGTTTAACAGGGGGCCCGATCTCTGGAAACACCATATATTTT.

The V call is TRBV2, the J call TRBJ2-3, with 11 bases lining up with TRBD1. CDR1 SNHLY and CDR2 FYNNEI come from the germline V gene. The junction had 4 bases not matched to a gene; V was cut back by 7 bases and J by 4 bases. The CDR3 runs to 14 residues. CDR3 DNA sequence: TGTGCCAGCAATATGGGACAGGGGGCAGATACGCAGTATTTT. It encodes CASNMGQGADTQYF.

V is TRBV30 and J is TRBJ1-1; D is uncertain. The V gene's germline CDR1 is GTSNPN and CDR2 SVGIG (reference sequence). This CDR3 spans 11 amino acids. Trimming took 8 bases from V and 0 from J, leaving 7 bases between them. CDR3 residues: CAQSMNTEAFF. Written as DNA, the CDR3 is TGTGCCCAATCTATGAACACTGAAGCTTTCTTT.

V is TRBV6-5 and J is TRBJ1-3; D call uncertain. CDR1 is MNHEY and CDR2 is SVGAGI in the germline V gene. Trimming removed 5 bases at V and 5 bases at J, with 13 bases between. This CDR3 has 14 amino acids. As DNA, the CDR3 is TGTGCCAGCAGTGGACGAGGGCCTCGAAACACCATATATTTT. Its protein product is CASSGRGPRNTIYF.

This rearrangement joins TRBV18 to TRBJ1-5; D is possibly TRBD1 (6 bases). This CDR3 is 15 amino acids long. Trimming shortened V by 4 bases and J by 6 bases, and 16 bases separated the two germline ends. Germline CDR1 KGHSH, CDR2 LQKENI. The CDR3 nucleotides are TGTGCCAGCTCACGGGGGCAGGGGTACCCTCAGCCCCAGCATTTT. It encodes CASSRGQGYPQPQHF.

The rearrangement links TRBV5-1 to TRBJ2-5; a weak D match, TRBD2 (5 bases). This CDR3 comprises 13 residues. Germline V lookup: CDR1 SGHRS, CDR2 YFSETQ. The germline V and J ends were trimmed by 4 bases and 2 bases, with 9 bases remaining between them. The CDR3, as DNA: TGCGCCAGCAGCACGACGGGACAAGAGACCCAGTACTTC. This encodes CASSTTGQETQYF.

The chain couples TRBV15 to TRBJ1-1; D not resolved. CDR3 size: 15 residues. Trimming removed 1 base at V and 2 bases at J, with 11 bases between. Germline CDR1 and CDR2: LNHNV and YYDKDF (reference sequence). CDR3 coding DNA: TGTGCCACCAGCAGAGGGACGGAGCGTAACACTGAAGCTTTCTTT. The encoded protein is CATSRGTERNTEAFF.

The V call is TRBV6-5, the J call TRBJ1-1; tentatively, D is TRBD1 (5 bases). There are 12 residues in the CDR3. V lost 4 bases, J lost 5 bases, and 8 bases lay in between. Germline lookup yields CDR1 MNHEY and CDR2 SVGAGI. The CDR3 reads CASSSRGTEAFF. The CDR3 DNA sequence: TGTGCCAGCAGTTCACGGGGGACTGAAGCTTTCTTT.

The rearrangement uses TRBV27 and TRBJ2-3, with a possible D match to TRBD2 (6 bases). This CDR3 has 13 amino acids. Trimming removed 7 bases at V and 2 bases at J, with 10 bases between. Germline-derived CDR1 and CDR2 are MNHEY and SMNVEV (reference sequence). The CDR3 protein is CASMGGYTDTQYF. Here the CDR3 DNA reads TGTGCCAGCATGGGGGGATACACAGATACGCAGTATTTT.

The gene calls are TRBV7-6 and TRBJ1-1; D call uncertain. Trimming removed 11 bases at V and 1 base at J, with 8 bases between. CDR3 length: 11 amino acids. Germline V gene data show CDR1 as SGHVS and CDR2 as FNYEAQ. CDR3 region: CAYRKNTEAFF. DNA of the CDR3: TGTGCCTACCGGAAGAACACTGAAGCTTTCTTT.

The rearrangement links TRBV18 to TRBJ2-7; no reliable D call. Germline V CDR1 and CDR2: KGHSH, LQKENI. This CDR3 spans 13 amino acids. The V gene lost 6 bases and the J gene lost 4 bases, with 13 bases spanning the gap. In nucleotides, the CDR3 is TGTGCCAGCTCCTACGAGAGTTTTTACGAGCAGTACTTC. Its protein product is CASSYESFYEQYF.

The V and J genes are TRBV7-6 and TRBJ1-2, with no clear D. The ends were cut back, 4 bases at V and 2 bases at J, with 11 bases in the middle. CDR3 length equals 14 residues. The V gene's germline CDR1 is SGHVS and CDR2 FNYEAQ. CDR3 in amino acids: CASSSHPENYGYTF. In DNA, the CDR3 is TGTGCCAGCAGCTCCCACCCGGAGAACTATGGCTACACCTTC.

The chain couples TRBV28 to TRBJ2-3, with 8 bases fitting TRBD2. Trimming cost V 3 bases and J 5 bases; bases outside gene matches: 4. This CDR3 region has 14 residues. CDR1 is MDHEN, CDR2 SYDVKM, per germline. CDR3 nucleotide sequence: TGTGCCAGCAGTTTCGGGCTAGCGGGAGATACGCAGTATTTT. It codes for CASSFGLAGDTQYF.

The chain links TRBV27 to TRBJ1-2, with TRBD1 matching over 9 bases. This CDR3 region has 18 residues. In germline, CDR1 is MNHEY, CDR2 SMNVEV (reference sequence). V was pared by 4 bases and J by 0 bases, with 12 bases of the junction left unmatched. CDR3 coding DNA: TGTGCCAGCAGTTACACGACAGGGGGGGGACGAGCTAACTATGGCTACACCTTC. Its protein is CASSYTTGGGRANYGYTF.

V and J are TRBV7-3 and TRBJ2-2; TRBD1 aligns across 7 bases. The CDR3 has 14 residues. The germline gives CDR1 SGHTA, CDR2 FQGTGA. V shed 9 bases, J shed 5 bases, and the junction held 9 bases outside the gene matches. CDR3 in amino acids: CASATGSLTGELFF. CDR3 DNA: TGTGCCAGTGCGACAGGGAGTTTAACCGGGGAGCTGTTTTTT.

This sequence joins TRBV19 and TRBJ1-2, with 7 bases fitting TRBD1. Trimming took 8 bases from V and 3 from J; bases not matched to a gene: 12. The length of the CDR3 is 15 residues. The germline V gene encodes CDR1 LNHDA and CDR2 SQIVND (reference sequence). CDR3 nucleotide sequence: TGTGCCAGTCGACAGACAGGGCGCCCGGACTATGGCTACACCTTC. It specifies CASRQTGRPDYGYTF.

The chain joins TRBV9 to TRBJ2-5; D is perhaps TRBD1 or TRBD2 (5 bases each). Per germline, CDR1 SGDLS and CDR2 YYNGEE. The V end was cut by 0 bases, the J end by 5 bases, with 14 bases between. CDR3 length: 15 amino acids. DNA of the CDR3: TGTGCCAGCAGCGTAGTGGGGGAGTTGGGGGAGACCCAGTACTTC. It encodes CASSVVGELGETQYF.

This rearrangement joins TRBV10-1 to TRBJ2-4; the D is unclear. Looked up from germline, CDR1 is WNHNN and CDR2 is SYGVQD (reference sequence). The CDR3 totals 14 residues. The V and J ends lost 5 bases and 0 bases respectively, with 8 bases between them. This CDR3 reads CASSSLLAKNIQYF. DNA of the CDR3: TGCGCCAGCAGTTCCCTTCTAGCCAAAAACATTCAGTACTTC.

As concerns this clone: The same CDR3 can be traced to other DNA sequences in this sample. The rearrangement links TRBV6-5 to TRBJ2-1; the D gene is possibly TRBD2 (6 bases). The germline V and J ends were trimmed by 3 bases and 0 bases, with 6 bases remaining between them. The CDR3 covers 14 residues. Per the germline V gene, CDR1 is MNHEY and CDR2 is SVGAGI. The CDR3 nucleotides read TGTGCCAGCAGTTATAGCGGCTCCTACAATGAGCAGTTCTTC. Its translation: CASSYSGSYNEQFF.

V gene TRBV18 combines with J gene TRBJ1-3; D unresolved. The V gene lost 5 bases and the J gene lost 0 bases, with 14 bases spanning the gap. CDR3 length: 16 amino acids. Per germline, CDR1 KGHSH and CDR2 LQKENI. CDR3 DNA sequence: TGTGCCAGCTCATCTGTAAACAGAAGCTCTGGAAACACCATATATTTT. Protein product: CASSSVNRSSGNTIYF. The variable domain in full, completed from reference TRBV18 and TRBJ1-3, reads NAGVMQNPRHLVRRRGQEARLRCSPMKGHSHVYWYRQLPEEGLKFMVYLQKENIIDESGMPKERFSAEFPKEGPSILRIQQVVRGDSAAYFCASSSVNRSSGNTIYFGEGSWLTVV.

The chain couples TRBV27 to TRBJ2-1; 13 bases line up with TRBD2. The length of the CDR3 is 13 residues. Germline-derived CDR1 and CDR2 are MNHEY and SMNVEV (reference sequence). With V trimmed by 6 bases and J by 10 bases, 3 bases remained unmatched. The CDR3 DNA reads TGTGCCAGCAGGATGGGACTAGCGGGAGAGCAGTTCTTC. Its protein is CASRMGLAGEQFF.